The clone carrying this T cell receptor beta chain came up once. Other DNA sequences of this sample code for an identical CDR3. The table came from immunoSEQ multiplex PCR; TCRdb's copy has only in-frame clones and leaves some out. The table has 90,000 to 150,000 clones, approximately 89% seen once. These data are taken from a study of control samples from healthy donors and cancer patients. The CDR3 loop spans 13 amino acids. The germline CDR1 and CDR2 sequences are SEHNR and FQNEAQ (reference sequence). V lost 3 bases to trimming and J lost 0 bases, with 4 bases between them. The chain carries TRBV7-9 and TRBJ2-3, with no clear D. This sequence originates from a man in his forties in good health. The sequenced material came from blood. Written as DNA, the CDR3 is TGTGCCAGCAGCTTGTCTAGCACAGATACGCAGTATTTT. Translating it yields CASSLSSTDTQYF.